These T cell receptor beta chains were read from a single sample in a study of cytomegalovirus exposure and HLA in healthy donors. The protocol was immunoSEQ multiplex PCR, while the TCRdb copy is restricted to in-frame clones and leaves out a portion. The sample consists of around 150,000 clones, 75% to 80% of them appearing once. Sequenced: PBMCs. The receptors shown here come from a woman in her forties or fifties in good health and CMV-seronegative. CDR3s leave out the opening cysteine and the closing phenylalanine or tryptophan. Each record gives: J gene, V gene, CDR3 protein.

TRBJ2-7 | TRBV6-1 | ASSEDRGHLYEQY
TRBJ1-5 | TRBV6-5 | ASSYSASYQPQH
TRBJ2-7 | TRBV5-1 | ASSLASPLEQY
TRBJ2-5 | TRBV19 | ASSGGGQETQY
TRBJ2-4 | TRBV5-1 | ASSLEGVVAKNIQY
TRBJ2-3 | TRBV9 | ASSVTSGADTQY
TRBJ2-5 | TRBV7-2 | ASSLVASGGAETQY
TRBJ2-7 | TRBV7-2 | ASSPVAGGPYEQY
TRBJ2-2 | TRBV6-6 | ASRTRSNTGELF
TRBJ2-7 | TRBV7-9 | ASSTRTSGTTYEQY
TRBJ1-4 | TRBV28 | ASRRQGTNEKLF
TRBJ2-7 | TRBV7-6 | ASSPERGGRSQQY
TRBJ1-4 | TRBV5-4 | ASSSYPTGSLEKLF
TRBJ2-7 | TRBV6-6 | ASGTGGFSREQY
TRBJ1-1 | TRBV6-1 | ASSEDSAGSTEAF
TRBJ1-4 | TRBV15 | ATSYRVEKLF
TRBJ2-3 | TRBV29-1 | SVEVAAGGQDTQY
TRBJ1-2 | TRBV25-1 | ASSPGGGYT
TRBJ1-2 | TRBV7-2 | ASTPGQGGRYT
TRBJ2-6 | TRBV29-1 | SVRRPDPSGANVLT